This T cell receptor (beta chain) was identified during a study of identical twins. Template switching (which added a universal primer site) was used, and cDNA carried unique molecular identifiers. TCRdb passed the 5' RACE reads through MiXCR, listing each CDR3 protein once. This sample has more than 350,000 distinct CDR3 sequences; 8.5% to 10% occur once, and the top ten carry 7.5% to 9.5%. Germline V gene data show CDR1 as WSHSY and CDR2 as SAAADI. CDR3 length equals 15 residues. After removal of 8 bases from V and 2 bases from J, the junction contained 5 bases not matched to a gene. This clonotype has a handful of counts.

The chain employs TRBV10-2 and TRBJ2-1, with 11 positions matching TRBD2. The sequenced material came from naive T cells sorted from blood. The sequence was collected from a woman in her forties or fifties in good health. For the CDR3, the DNA is TGCGCCAGCGGGACTAGCGGATCCACCTACAATGAGCAGTTCTTC. It is translated as CASGTSGSTYNEQFF.